Listed here are 2 T cell receptor beta chains from one sample, sequenced in a study of blood T cell repertoires in COVID-19 (dated by TCRdb to 2018 to 2020). The library was obtained by the immunoSEQ multiplex PCR assay. Not all clones reach the TCRdb copy of this immuneACCESS table, which keeps in-frame sequences only. Checked studies attribute under half of the gap to unresolved V genes and leave the rest unexplained. A total of 75,000 to 95,000 clones appear in this sample, 82% of them only once. The ten largest clones represent around 29% of the sample. Sequenced material: peripheral blood. The receptors originated from a human donor in a cohort sampled during active COVID-19.

This clone was seen at least ten times. This chain connects TRBV5-6 to TRBJ1-1; 7 bases agree with TRBD1. The CDR3 runs 14 residues. CDR1 and CDR2 (germline): SGHDT, YYEEEE. The V segment lost 9 bases and the J segment 7 bases; nucleotides outside the gene matches: 15. Here the CDR3 DNA reads TGTGCCACACGAATTTGGGGACAGCAAGATGAAGCTTTCTTT. Protein product: CATRIWGQQDEAFF.

The V call is TRBV2, the J call TRBJ1-2, with 10 bases aligning to TRBD1. Germline V gene data show CDR1 as SNHLY and CDR2 as FYNNEI. The CDR3 consists of 14 residues. V was clipped by 6 bases and J by 8 bases; unmatched bases: 9. DNA for the CDR3: TGTGCCAGCAGGTCCGGGACAGGGGCCGGGGGCTACACCTTC. Amino acids: CASRSGTGAGGYTF.